This is a list of T cell receptor beta chains from one sample in a study of identical twins' blood T cells. TCRdb called the 5' RACE reads again in MiXCR, with one record for every CDR3 protein. The repertoire holds fewer than 450,000 distinct CDR3 sequences, with around 30% as singletons. The specimen was PBMCs. These TCRs come from a woman between 18 and 55 years old in good health. The CDR3 runs from the conserved cysteine through the conserved F or W. A D gene is named only where the DNA matches it firmly. The listing skips clone size in some rows; elsewhere it reads once, few, many or a size class.

j_gene,d_gene,v_gene,abundance,CDR3aa,CDR3nt
TRBJ1-1,TRBD1,TRBV4-2,.,CASSQGDRGTEAFF,TGTGCCAGCAGCCAAGGGGACAGGGGCACTGAAGCTTTCTTT
TRBJ1-1,.,TRBV12-3/TRBV12-4,.,CASDRNSNTEAFF,TGTGCCAGCGACAGAAACTCGAACACTGAAGCTTTCTTT
TRBJ1-1,.,TRBV30,.,CAWSGQVDTEAFF,TGTGCCTGGAGTGGGCAGGTGGACACTGAAGCTTTCTTT
TRBJ2-3,TRBD2,TRBV29-1,many,CSVISGTTDTQYF,TGCAGCGTTATTAGCGGGACCACAGATACGCAGTATTTT
TRBJ1-2,.,TRBV4-3,.,CASSPTPLSNYGYTF,TGCGCCAGCAGCCCGACTCCGCTTTCTAACTATGGCTACACCTTC
TRBJ1-5,.,TRBV19,.,CASSYRNAFYNQPQHF,TGTGCCAGTAGTTATAGAAACGCCTTCTACAATCAGCCCCAGCATTTT
TRBJ1-1,.,TRBV18,few,CASSSAAVNTEAFF,TGTGCCAGCTCATCAGCGGCGGTGAACACTGAAGCTTTCTTT
TRBJ2-1,.,TRBV7-9,.,CASNRENNEQFF,TGTGCCAGCAACAGGGAAAACAATGAGCAGTTCTTC
TRBJ1-2,.,TRBV16,.,CASSQYISPPEDYGYTF,TGTGCCAGCAGCCAATATATATCCCCCCCGGAGGACTATGGCTACACCTTC
TRBJ1-1,.,TRBV5-1,.,CASSLGQQPMNTEAFF,TGCGCCAGCAGCTTGGGACAGCAGCCCATGAACACTGAAGCTTTCTTT
TRBJ1-5,.,TRBV7-9,.,CASSETVGQPQHF,TGTGCCAGCAGCGAAACAGTGGGTCAGCCCCAGCATTTT
TRBJ2-1,.,TRBV24-1,.,CATSDRRDGHEQFF,TGTGCCACCAGTGACCGGAGGGACGGGCATGAGCAGTTCTTC
TRBJ2-1,.,TRBV20-1,few,CSARDPRYLNSYNEQFF,TGCAGTGCTAGAGATCCGCGGTACCTCAACTCCTACAATGAGCAGTTCTTC
TRBJ1-2,.,TRBV29-1,many,CSVRLRQDGLGYTF,TGCAGCGTTCGGCTAAGACAGGATGGGCTTGGCTACACCTTC
TRBJ2-1,TRBD2,TRBV20-1,few,CSAPYGGAYEQFF,TGCAGTGCCCCGTACGGGGGGGCCTATGAGCAGTTCTTC
TRBJ2-7,.,TRBV12-3/TRBV12-4,.,CASSPRRPGEQYF,TGTGCCAGCAGTCCTCGAAGACCGGGCGAGCAGTACTTC
TRBJ2-7,.,TRBV3-1,.,CASSQDFRDNEQYF,TGTGCCAGCAGCCAAGACTTCAGGGATAATGAGCAGTACTTC
TRBJ1-4,.,TRBV5-1,.,CASSTDLTRADEKLFF,TGCGCCAGCAGCACGGACTTAACGAGGGCTGATGAAAAACTGTTTTTT